The rows below give T cell receptor beta chains drawn from one sample of a study of CD8 T cells in ankylosing spondylitis. TCRdb recomputed calls from the 5' RACE reads with MiXCR, one row per CDR3 protein. The repertoire holds just under 350,000 distinct CDR3 sequences, with roughly 14% as singletons. Material for sequencing was blood, either unsorted or a sorted T cell fraction (not recorded which). The receptors shown here come from a male donor with ankylosing spondylitis or in good health (not recorded which). CDR3s include the opening cysteine and the closing phenylalanine or tryptophan. The D gene is left open where the match is weak. Rows give clone size only sometimes, using once, few, many, or a class for an expanded clone.

J gene,V gene,D gene,clone size,CDR3 protein,CDR3 DNA
TRBJ2-7,TRBV25-1,.,.,CASRPSGTSPYEQYF,TGTGCCAGCAGACCCTCAGGGACCTCTCCATACGAGCAGTACTTC
TRBJ1-1,TRBV29-1,.,.,CSVDGGGWTEAFF,TGCAGCGTTGATGGGGGAGGATGGACTGAAGCTTTCTTT
TRBJ2-7,TRBV9,.,.,CASSPEGGLTEQYF,TGTGCCAGCAGTCCAGAGGGGGGGCTCACCGAGCAGTACTTC
TRBJ2-5,TRBV5-6,TRBD2,few,CASSLSGGAGRETQYF,TGTGCCAGCAGCTTGTCGGGGGGGGCGGGACGAGAGACCCAGTACTTC
TRBJ2-5,TRBV19,.,few,CATGTGFEQETQYF,TGTGCCACCGGGACTGGATTCGAGCAAGAGACCCAGTACTTC
TRBJ2-7,TRBV5-1,.,.,CASSDRSSSYEQYF,TGCGCCAGCAGTGACAGGAGTTCCTCCTACGAGCAGTACTTC
TRBJ2-5,TRBV7-2,.,.,CASRTRTLSETQYF,TGTGCCAGCAGGACGCGTACGCTCAGTGAGACCCAGTACTTC
TRBJ1-1,TRBV20-1,.,few,CSARDIGAGTEAFF,TGCAGTGCTAGAGATATAGGGGCCGGCACTGAAGCTTTCTTT
TRBJ2-5,TRBV29-1,TRBD2,few,CSVAVTSQKETQYF,TGCAGCGTTGCGGTGACTAGCCAGAAAGAGACCCAGTACTTC
TRBJ2-3,TRBV6-5,.,few,CASREAYTQYF,TGTGCCAGCAGAGAAGCGTATACGCAGTATTTT
TRBJ1-3,TRBV4-2,.,.,CASSQESGGNGNTIYF,TGTGCCAGCAGCCAAGAATCCGGGGGGAATGGAAACACCATATATTTT
TRBJ2-7,TRBV12-3/TRBV12-4,.,few,CASSFRDSGYEQYF,TGTGCCAGCAGTTTCCGGGATAGCGGCTACGAGCAGTACTTC
TRBJ2-3,TRBV25-1,.,.,CASSSFGPALGSDTQYF,TGTGCCAGCAGTTCCTTCGGGCCGGCCTTGGGATCAGATACGCAGTATTTT
TRBJ2-3,TRBV5-1,TRBD2,.,CASSSGRGGGPDTQYF,TGCGCCAGCAGCTCCGGGAGGGGAGGAGGGCCAGATACGCAGTATTTT
TRBJ2-2,TRBV20-1,TRBD1,many,CSARQGPTEKLFF,TGCAGTGCTCGACAGGGGCCCACTGAAAAGCTGTTTTTT
TRBJ1-1,TRBV20-1,.,.,CSASMLGPRAFF,TGCAGTGCTAGTATGCTTGGACCCCGAGCTTTCTTT
TRBJ1-2,TRBV29-1,.,few,CSVEPRAPNYGYTF,TGCAGCGTTGAGCCGCGGGCCCCTAACTATGGCTACACCTTC
TRBJ2-5,TRBV7-8,TRBD2,.,CASSFLSLGTSGRYQETQYF,TGTGCCAGCAGCTTTTTGTCCCTAGGGACTAGCGGGAGGTACCAAGAGACCCAGTACTTC
TRBJ1-5,TRBV7-2,TRBD1,many,CASTGQGGNQPQHF,TGTGCCAGCACCGGACAGGGAGGCAATCAGCCCCAGCATTTT
TRBJ2-5,TRBV5-6,TRBD1,few,CASSLEYGTVYETQYF,TGTGCCAGCAGCTTGGAGTATGGGACAGTGTACGAGACCCAGTACTTC
TRBJ2-5,TRBV19,.,few,CASSEAEETQYF,TGTGCCAGTAGTGAGGCGGAAGAGACCCAGTACTTC
TRBJ2-2,TRBV4-1,.,.,CASSPTISNTGELFF,TGCGCCAGCAGCCCGACAATTTCGAACACCGGGGAGCTGTTTTTT
TRBJ1-2,TRBV28,TRBD1,few,CASSHRTGAGNYGYTF,TGTGCCAGCAGCCATAGGACAGGGGCGGGTAACTATGGCTACACCTTC
TRBJ2-1,TRBV5-4,TRBD2,.,CASSGTSGRGRGNEQFF,TGTGCCAGCAGCGGTACTAGCGGGAGAGGGAGAGGGAATGAGCAGTTCTTC
TRBJ1-2,TRBV29-1,.,few,CSVPGARDGYTF,TGCAGCGTGCCCGGGGCCCGGGATGGCTACACCTTC
TRBJ2-7,TRBV7-9,TRBD2,.,CASRPREASSYEQYF,TGTGCCAGCAGACCCCGGGAGGCCAGCTCCTACGAGCAGTACTTC
TRBJ2-1,TRBV11-1,.,few,CASSPQGTVYNEQFF,TGTGCCAGCAGCCCCCAGGGGACCGTCTACAATGAGCAGTTCTTC
TRBJ2-3,TRBV11-3,TRBD2,.,CASSLESGNADTQYF,TGTGCCAGCAGCTTAGAAAGCGGGAACGCAGATACGCAGTATTTT
TRBJ2-2,TRBV27,.,.,CASTPGGLRGELFF,TGTGCCAGCACCCCTGGGGGGTTACGCGGGGAGCTGTTTTTT
TRBJ2-1,TRBV9,TRBD2,few,CASSVAGGAMDEQFF,TGTGCCAGCAGCGTAGCGGGGGGGGCGATGGATGAGCAGTTCTTC
TRBJ2-7,TRBV20-1,TRBD1,few,CSAGQGIYEQYF,TGCAGTGCTGGACAGGGCATCTACGAGCAGTACTTC
TRBJ1-3,TRBV27,.,.,CASSLSPTSSGNTIYF,TGTGCCAGCAGTTTGTCCCCCACGAGCTCTGGAAACACCATATATTTT
TRBJ2-2,TRBV20-1,.,.,CSAIRGWNTGELFF,TGCAGTGCTATCAGGGGCTGGAACACCGGGGAGCTGTTTTTT
TRBJ2-1,TRBV3-1,TRBD1,few,CASRSGTGTYNEQFF,TGTGCCAGCAGGTCCGGGACAGGGACCTACAATGAGCAGTTCTTC
TRBJ2-3,TRBV20-1,TRBD1,.,CCASRDRGNRDTQYF,TGCTGTGCTTCCCGGGACAGGGGCAACAGAGATACGCAGTATTTT
TRBJ2-6,TRBV7-8,.,few,CASSFPGQSNSGANVLTF,TGTGCCAGCAGCTTCCCCGGACAGTCCAACTCTGGGGCCAACGTCCTGACTTTC
TRBJ1-3,TRBV10-3,.,few,CAITRERNLTSGNTIYF,TGTGCCATCACTCGGGAAAGGAATTTAACCTCTGGAAACACCATATATTTT
TRBJ1-5,TRBV12-3/TRBV12-4,TRBD1,few,CASSPSGDRGNQPQHF,TGTGCCAGCAGCCCGTCAGGGGACAGAGGCAATCAGCCCCAGCATTTT
TRBJ1-4,TRBV5-1,TRBD1,.,CASSGQGAREKLFF,TGCGCCAGCAGCGGACAGGGTGCTCGCGAAAAACTGTTTTTT
TRBJ1-4,TRBV20-1,.,few,CSVNSINEKLFF,TGCAGTGTGAACAGTATTAATGAAAAACTGTTTTTT
TRBJ2-7,TRBV19,.,few,CASAQRHRELDEQYF,TGTGCCAGCGCTCAACGACACAGGGAACTCGACGAGCAGTACTTC
TRBJ2-3,TRBV18,.,.,CASSPRAGRTDTQYF,TGTGCCAGCTCACCACGGGCGGGAAGGACAGATACGCAGTATTTT
TRBJ2-3,TRBV3-1,.,.,CACSLLGGDTQYF,TGTGCCTGCAGCCTCCTAGGTGGGGATACGCAGTATTTT
TRBJ2-5,TRBV7-2,TRBD2,few,CASSRTREETQYF,TGTGCCAGCAGCCGGACTAGAGAAGAGACCCAGTACTTC
TRBJ2-2,TRBV30,.,.,CAWRESWGLRTGELFF,TGTGCCTGGAGAGAGTCCTGGGGCCTACGGACCGGGGAGCTGTTTTTT
TRBJ2-3,TRBV5-1,TRBD2,few,CASSFSGGASDTQYF,TGCGCCAGCAGCTTTAGCGGGGGGGCCTCAGATACGCAGTATTTT
TRBJ2-7,TRBV29-1,.,.,CSVAGTYEQYF,TGCAGCGTAGCCGGGACCTACGAGCAGTACTTC
TRBJ2-3,TRBV10-3,TRBD2,.,CAIRVAGGLLDTQYF,TGTGCCATCAGAGTAGCGGGAGGCCTCCTAGATACGCAGTATTTT
TRBJ2-1,TRBV12-3/TRBV12-4,TRBD2,few,CASSLGTRGANEQFF,TGTGCCAGCAGTTTAGGGACTAGAGGTGCCAATGAGCAGTTCTTC
TRBJ1-1,TRBV12-3/TRBV12-4,.,many,CASSFPGVTEAFF,TGTGCCAGCAGTTTCCCGGGGGTCACTGAAGCTTTCTTT
TRBJ2-5,TRBV5-1,.,few,CASSLLRIAETQYF,TGCGCCAGCAGCTTGTTGAGGATTGCAGAGACCCAGTACTTC
TRBJ2-1,TRBV7-9,.,.,CASSSLSGRSNEQFF,TGTGCCAGCAGCTCTCTGTCGGGGCGGTCCAATGAGCAGTTCTTC
TRBJ2-7,TRBV5-1,.,.,CASSLSQGVHEQYF,TGCGCCAGCAGCTTGTCCCAGGGAGTCCACGAGCAGTACTTC